This T cell receptor (beta chain) comes out of a study of response to subunit inactivated influenza vaccine. Via MiXCR, TCRdb re-called the RT-PCR reads, giving one row per CDR3 protein. The sample contains approximately 680,000 distinct CDR3 sequences, 15% to 19% of which appear only once. There are many counts of this clonotype. This TCR derives from a man in his fifties who received an inactivated influenza vaccine. The material was PBMCs from blood, obtained 12 days after vaccination.

CDR3 nucleotide sequence: TGTGCCAGCTCACCAGGACAGGGGGAGATTTATGGCTACACCTTC. Protein: CASSPGQGEIYGYTF. This rearrangement joins TRBV18 to TRBJ1-2, with 10 bases aligning to TRBD1. The CDR3 runs to 15 residues. CDR1 and CDR2 from the germline V gene are KGHSH and LQKENI. V was pared by 2 bases and J by 5 bases, with 5 bases of the junction left unmatched.